The entry that follows covers one T cell receptor beta chain sequence. The antigen is not known. The final CDR3 position lacks the conserved phenylalanine or tryptophan, pointing to a likely read error. V gave up 1 base and J gave up 0 bases, with 9 bases separating them. The CDR3 length is 15 residues. Germline V gives CDR1 SGHTA, CDR2 FQGNSA. This entry comes from a study of T cell repertoires in cytomegalovirus infection. TCRdb analysed the reads with MiXCR anew, one entry per CDR3 protein. The data contain 400,000 to 600,000 distinct CDR3 sequences, approximately 42% of them seen just once; the ten biggest clones take up around two fifths.

The sequenced sample was cultured PBMCs, obtained from culture after CMV antigen stimulation. The sequence was obtained from a human donor in good health (CMV status not recorded). Some clones in this sample may be carry-over from other donors' samples. The genes are TRBV7-2 and TRBJ1-2, with a possible D match to TRBD1 (5 bases). Written as DNA, the CDR3 is TGTGCCAGCAGCTTAGGACAGCTCTCTAACTATGGCTACACCTTA. Its protein product is CASSLGQLSNYGYTL.